This T cell receptor beta chain is from a study of breast tumors, draining lymph nodes, adjacent tissues. Broader study findings: Compared with lymph nodes, tumors were less diverse; compared with nontumor tissue, more. Compared with basal-like, luminal-like tumors shared significantly more repertoire with nontumor tissue. Findings are consistent with lymph node origin and intratumoral expansion of most tumor T cells.

Trimming pared 7 bases from V and 3 bases from J, leaving 10 bases between. Germline lookup yields CDR1 DFQATT and CDR2 SNEGSKA (reference sequence). The CDR3 extends over 12 amino acids. TCRdb processed the multiplex PCR reads anew with MiXCR; each CDR3 protein has one entry. The data hold about 14,000 distinct CDR3 sequences, with around 59% observed a single time. In the case of this clonotype: The antigen is not known.

The material sequenced was tumor-adjacent breast tissue. The rearrangement uses TRBV20-1 and TRBJ1-5; D uncertain. This clonotype originated in a female donor with breast cancer. Some clones in this sample may be carry-over from other donors' samples. The CDR3 loop reads CSGTQPNQPQHF. The CDR3 nucleotides read TGCAGTGGGACGCAGCCCAATCAGCCCCAGCATTTT.